Listed below are T cell receptor beta chains from one sample, sequenced in a study of blood T cell repertoires in COVID-19. Profiling relied on immunoSEQ multiplex PCR, and the TCRdb table lists in-frame clones only, not all of them. The data hold some 150,000 clones, with approximately 80% observed a single time. The material sequenced was peripheral blood. Every receptor here comes from a woman in her sixties or seventies with COVID-19, enrolled during active disease. Each CDR3 is given with its conserved first and last residue. Fields, in order: clone size, J gene, V gene, D gene, CDR3 DNA, CDR3 protein. The D gene is left open where the match is weak. Rows give clone size only sometimes, using once, few, many, or a class for an expanded clone.

abundance: .; j_gene: TRBJ2-1; v_gene: TRBV18; d_gene: TRBD2; CDR3nt: TGTGCCAGCTCACCACCTAGCGGGAGGTTTAATGAGCAGTTCTTC; CDR3aa: CASSPPSGRFNEQFF
abundance: .; j_gene: TRBJ1-1; v_gene: TRBV7-2; d_gene: TRBD1; CDR3nt: TGTGCCAGCAGCTTAGCGACAGGGAGAGGGACCACTAGGAACACTGAAGCTTTCTTT; CDR3aa: CASSLATGRGTTRNTEAFF
abundance: .; j_gene: TRBJ1-3; v_gene: TRBV2; d_gene: .; CDR3nt: TGTGCCAGCAGTGACCAGGGAAACACCATATATTTT; CDR3aa: CASSDQGNTIYF
abundance: .; j_gene: TRBJ1-5; v_gene: TRBV7-9; d_gene: .; CDR3nt: TGTGCCAGCAGCCCCCGATGGGGCGATCAGCCCCAGCATTTT; CDR3aa: CASSPRWGDQPQHF
abundance: few; j_gene: TRBJ1-5; v_gene: TRBV19; d_gene: .; CDR3nt: TGTGCCAGTAGTATATATATCGGGGGGGGGCAGCCCCAGCATTTT; CDR3aa: CASSIYIGGGQPQHF
abundance: few; j_gene: TRBJ1-2; v_gene: TRBV6-5; d_gene: .; CDR3nt: TGTGCCATTAGAAGGGGCTCGGACTATGGCTACACCTTC; CDR3aa: CAIRRGSDYGYTF
abundance: .; j_gene: TRBJ1-2; v_gene: TRBV6-5; d_gene: .; CDR3nt: TGTGCCAGCAGTTACTCGGCGGCAGTCACATCCTATGGCTACACCTTC; CDR3aa: CASSYSAAVTSYGYTF
abundance: .; j_gene: TRBJ1-1; v_gene: TRBV7-3; d_gene: TRBD1; CDR3nt: TGTGCCAGCAGCCAAACCGGGACAGGGAACACTGAAGCTTTCTTT; CDR3aa: CASSQTGTGNTEAFF
abundance: .; j_gene: TRBJ2-1; v_gene: TRBV5-1; d_gene: TRBD2; CDR3nt: TGCGCCAGCAGCTTGGAGCGGGAGGATCAGGGTGAGCAGTTCTTC; CDR3aa: CASSLEREDQGEQFF
abundance: few; j_gene: TRBJ2-1; v_gene: TRBV5-1; d_gene: TRBD2; CDR3nt: TGCGCCAGCAGCCCCTCGGTAGGGGCGGGAGGGCCCTACAATGAGCAGTTCTTC; CDR3aa: CASSPSVGAGGPYNEQFF
abundance: .; j_gene: TRBJ2-7; v_gene: TRBV12-5; d_gene: TRBD2; CDR3nt: TGTGCTAGTGGTCCAAGCGGGAGGGCCTACGAGCAGTACTTC; CDR3aa: CASGPSGRAYEQYF
abundance: .; j_gene: TRBJ2-3; v_gene: TRBV9; d_gene: .; CDR3nt: TGTGCCAGCAGCGTAGCGGGGGATACGCAGTATTTT; CDR3aa: CASSVAGDTQYF
abundance: .; j_gene: TRBJ1-5; v_gene: TRBV2; d_gene: .; CDR3nt: TGTGCCAGCACGACAGAGTATAGCAATCAGCCCCAGCATTTT; CDR3aa: CASTTEYSNQPQHF
abundance: .; j_gene: TRBJ1-1; v_gene: TRBV4-1; d_gene: TRBD1; CDR3nt: TGCGCCAGCAGCCTTCAGGGGGCTGGCGACACTGAAGCTTTCTTT; CDR3aa: CASSLQGAGDTEAFF
abundance: .; j_gene: TRBJ1-5; v_gene: TRBV19; d_gene: TRBD1; CDR3nt: TGTGCCAGTAGTACGGGAGACAGGGTCCCGCAGCCCCAGCATTTT; CDR3aa: CASSTGDRVPQPQHF
abundance: .; j_gene: TRBJ1-1; v_gene: TRBV5-1; d_gene: TRBD1; CDR3nt: TGCGCCAGCAGGGGTGTTCTGACAGGGCTCATGAACACTGAAGCTTTCTTT; CDR3aa: CASRGVLTGLMNTEAFF
abundance: .; j_gene: TRBJ2-2; v_gene: TRBV5-1; d_gene: TRBD2; CDR3nt: TGCGCCAGCAGTCCAAGGGCCCCCGTAGCGGGAGAGGGGCCCGGGGAGCTGTTTTTT; CDR3aa: CASSPRAPVAGEGPGELFF
abundance: .; j_gene: TRBJ2-2; v_gene: TRBV24-1; d_gene: .; CDR3nt: TGTGCCACCAGTAGAGGGGCCAGGGGGAACACCGGGGAGCTGTTTTTT; CDR3aa: CATSRGARGNTGELFF
abundance: few; j_gene: TRBJ1-2; v_gene: TRBV7-9; d_gene: .; CDR3nt: TGTGCCAGCAGCTTAGGGCAGGGGTCTGGCTACACCTTC; CDR3aa: CASSLGQGSGYTF
abundance: once; j_gene: TRBJ1-3; v_gene: TRBV18; d_gene: TRBD1; CDR3nt: TGTGCCAGCTCACCTTCGACAGGGCCTGGAAACACCATATATTTT; CDR3aa: CASSPSTGPGNTIYF
abundance: .; j_gene: TRBJ1-2; v_gene: TRBV12-3/TRBV12-4; d_gene: .; CDR3nt: TGTGCCAGCAGTTTTCTCGGGGGCTATGGCTACACCTTC; CDR3aa: CASSFLGGYGYTF
abundance: .; j_gene: TRBJ1-2; v_gene: TRBV5-1; d_gene: TRBD1; CDR3nt: TGCGCCAGCAGCTTGGCCGTGGGGACAGGGAGAGGCTACACCTTC; CDR3aa: CASSLAVGTGRGYTF